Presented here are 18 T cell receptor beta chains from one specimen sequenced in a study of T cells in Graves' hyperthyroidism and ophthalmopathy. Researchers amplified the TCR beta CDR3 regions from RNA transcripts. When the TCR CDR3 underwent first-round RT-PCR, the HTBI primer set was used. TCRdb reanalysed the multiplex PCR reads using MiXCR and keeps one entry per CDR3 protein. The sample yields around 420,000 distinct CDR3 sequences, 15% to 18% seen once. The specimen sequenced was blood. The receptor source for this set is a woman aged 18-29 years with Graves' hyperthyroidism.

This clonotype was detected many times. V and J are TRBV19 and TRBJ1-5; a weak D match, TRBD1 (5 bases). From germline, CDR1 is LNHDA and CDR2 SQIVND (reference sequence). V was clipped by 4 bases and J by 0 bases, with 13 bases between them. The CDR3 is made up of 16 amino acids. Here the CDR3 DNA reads TGTGCCAGTAGTAGGACCGGGACGGATAGCAATCAGCCCCAGCATTTT. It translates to CASSRTGTDSNQPQHF.

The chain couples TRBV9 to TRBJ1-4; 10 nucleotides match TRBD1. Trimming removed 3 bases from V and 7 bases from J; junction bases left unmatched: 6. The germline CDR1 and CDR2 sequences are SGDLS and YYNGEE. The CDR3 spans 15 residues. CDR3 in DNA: TGTGCCAGCAGCGAGGGACAGGGGTCCGGTGAAAAACTGTTTTTT. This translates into CASSEGQGSGEKLFF.

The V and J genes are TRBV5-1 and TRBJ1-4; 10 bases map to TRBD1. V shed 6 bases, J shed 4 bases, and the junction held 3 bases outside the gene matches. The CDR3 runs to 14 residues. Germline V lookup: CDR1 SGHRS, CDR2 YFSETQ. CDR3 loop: CASTRTGGNEKLFF. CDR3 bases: TGCGCCAGCACTCGGACAGGGGGTAATGAAAAACTGTTTTTT.

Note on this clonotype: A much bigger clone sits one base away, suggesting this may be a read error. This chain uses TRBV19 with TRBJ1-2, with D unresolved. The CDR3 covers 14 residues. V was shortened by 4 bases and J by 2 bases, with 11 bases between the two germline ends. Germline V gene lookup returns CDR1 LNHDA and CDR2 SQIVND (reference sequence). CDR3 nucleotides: TGTGCCAGTAGTAGGATAGACCGCAACTATGGCTACACCTTC. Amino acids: CASSRIDRNYGYTF.

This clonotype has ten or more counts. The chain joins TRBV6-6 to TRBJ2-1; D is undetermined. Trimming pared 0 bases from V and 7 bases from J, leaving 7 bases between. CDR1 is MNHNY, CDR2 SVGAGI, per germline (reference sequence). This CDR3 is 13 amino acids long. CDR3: CASSYSLANEQFF. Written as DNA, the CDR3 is TGTGCCAGCAGTTACTCCTTAGCTAATGAGCAGTTCTTC.

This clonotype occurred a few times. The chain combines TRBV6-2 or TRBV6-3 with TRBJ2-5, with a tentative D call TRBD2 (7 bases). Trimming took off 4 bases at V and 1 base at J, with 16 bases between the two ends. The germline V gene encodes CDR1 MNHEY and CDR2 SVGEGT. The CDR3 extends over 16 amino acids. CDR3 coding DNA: TGTGCCAGCAGTTGGGGGGGGGGGGCCCTCCAAGAGACCCAGTACTTC. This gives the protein CASSWGGGALQETQYF.

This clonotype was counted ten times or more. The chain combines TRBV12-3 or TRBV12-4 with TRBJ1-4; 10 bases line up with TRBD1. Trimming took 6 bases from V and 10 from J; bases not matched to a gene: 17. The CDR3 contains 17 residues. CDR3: CASRPGQGDIGSGKLFF. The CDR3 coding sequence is TGTGCCAGCAGACCAGGACAGGGGGATATCGGAAGCGGAAAACTGTTTTTT.

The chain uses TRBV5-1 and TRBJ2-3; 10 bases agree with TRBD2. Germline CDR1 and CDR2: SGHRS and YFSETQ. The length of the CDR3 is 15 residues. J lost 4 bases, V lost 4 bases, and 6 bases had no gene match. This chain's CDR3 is CASSLTSGFADTQYF. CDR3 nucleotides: TGCGCCAGCAGCCTGACTAGCGGGTTCGCAGATACGCAGTATTTT.

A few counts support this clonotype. CDR3 region: CASSGQGALNIQYF. CDR3 DNA: TGTGCCAGCAGTGGACAGGGGGCGTTAAACATTCAGTACTTC. The chain couples TRBV6-1 to TRBJ2-4; 10 nucleotides match TRBD1. Trimming cost V 4 bases and J 6 bases; bases outside gene matches: 3. The germline CDR1 and CDR2 sequences are MNHNS and SASEGT. This CDR3 spans 14 amino acids.

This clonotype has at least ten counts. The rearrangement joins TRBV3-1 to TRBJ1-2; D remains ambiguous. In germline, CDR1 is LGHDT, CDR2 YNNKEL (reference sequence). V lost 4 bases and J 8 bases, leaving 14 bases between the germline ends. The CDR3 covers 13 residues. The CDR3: CASSPTLVYGYTF. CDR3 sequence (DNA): TGTGCCAGCAGCCCCACGCTGGTATACGGCTACACCTTC.

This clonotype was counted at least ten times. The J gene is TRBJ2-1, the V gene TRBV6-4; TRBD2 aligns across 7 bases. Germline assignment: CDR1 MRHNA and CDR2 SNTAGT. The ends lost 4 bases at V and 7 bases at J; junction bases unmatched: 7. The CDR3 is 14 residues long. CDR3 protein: CASSVAGEGNEQFF. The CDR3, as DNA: TGTGCCAGCAGTGTCGCGGGAGAGGGGAATGAGCAGTTCTTC.

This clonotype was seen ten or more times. CDR3 DNA: TGTGCCAGCAGTTACTCGGAAGGGGTCAGCTCTGGAAACACCATATATTTT. This codes for CASSYSEGVSSGNTIYF. The V and J genes are TRBV6-6 and TRBJ1-3; weak D call: TRBD1 (5 bases). The CDR3 is 17 residues long. Germline V gene sequence: CDR1 MNHNY, CDR2 SVGAGI (reference sequence). Trimming took off 0 bases at V and 0 bases at J, with 12 bases between the two ends.

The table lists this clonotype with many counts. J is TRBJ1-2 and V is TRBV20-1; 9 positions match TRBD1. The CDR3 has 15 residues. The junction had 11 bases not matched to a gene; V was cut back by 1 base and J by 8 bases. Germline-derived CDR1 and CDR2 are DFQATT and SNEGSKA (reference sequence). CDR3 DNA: TGCAGTGCTAGAGTGGGAACAGGGGGCGCCTCCGGCTACACCTTC. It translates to CSARVGTGGASGYTF.

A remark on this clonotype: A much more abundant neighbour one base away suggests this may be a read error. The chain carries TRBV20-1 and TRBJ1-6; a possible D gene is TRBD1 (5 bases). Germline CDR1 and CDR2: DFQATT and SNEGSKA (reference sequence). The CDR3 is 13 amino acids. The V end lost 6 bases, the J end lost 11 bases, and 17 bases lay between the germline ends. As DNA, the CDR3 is TGCAGTGCCAGGGACGGGTTCAATCCACCCCTCCACTTT. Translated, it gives CSARDGFNPPLHF.

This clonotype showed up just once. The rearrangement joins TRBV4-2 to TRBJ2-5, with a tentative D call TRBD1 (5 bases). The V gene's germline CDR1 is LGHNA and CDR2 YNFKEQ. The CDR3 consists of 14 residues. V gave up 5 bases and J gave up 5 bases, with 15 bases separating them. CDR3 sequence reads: CASSFAGPGETQYF. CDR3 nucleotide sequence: TGTGCCAGCAGCTTTGCAGGGCCCGGGGAGACCCAGTACTTC.

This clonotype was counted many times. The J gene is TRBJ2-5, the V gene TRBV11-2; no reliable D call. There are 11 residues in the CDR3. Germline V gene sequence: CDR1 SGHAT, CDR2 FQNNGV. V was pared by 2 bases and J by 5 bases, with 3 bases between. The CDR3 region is CASSLFETQYF. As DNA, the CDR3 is TGTGCCAGCAGCTTATTCGAGACCCAGTACTTC.

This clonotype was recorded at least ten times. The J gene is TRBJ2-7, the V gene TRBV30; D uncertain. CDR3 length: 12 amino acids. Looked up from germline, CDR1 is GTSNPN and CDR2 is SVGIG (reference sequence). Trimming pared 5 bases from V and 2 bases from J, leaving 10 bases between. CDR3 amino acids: CAWAAYPYEQYF. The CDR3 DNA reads TGTGCCTGGGCCGCTTACCCCTACGAGCAGTACTTC.

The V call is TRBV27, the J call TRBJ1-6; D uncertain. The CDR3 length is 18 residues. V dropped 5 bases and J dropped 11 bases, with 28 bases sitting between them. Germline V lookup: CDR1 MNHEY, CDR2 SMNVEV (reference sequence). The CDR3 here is CASSQTHLGSEAYPPLHF. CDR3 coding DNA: TGTGCCAGCAGTCAAACACACCTTGGCAGCGAAGCATATCCACCCCTCCACTTT.